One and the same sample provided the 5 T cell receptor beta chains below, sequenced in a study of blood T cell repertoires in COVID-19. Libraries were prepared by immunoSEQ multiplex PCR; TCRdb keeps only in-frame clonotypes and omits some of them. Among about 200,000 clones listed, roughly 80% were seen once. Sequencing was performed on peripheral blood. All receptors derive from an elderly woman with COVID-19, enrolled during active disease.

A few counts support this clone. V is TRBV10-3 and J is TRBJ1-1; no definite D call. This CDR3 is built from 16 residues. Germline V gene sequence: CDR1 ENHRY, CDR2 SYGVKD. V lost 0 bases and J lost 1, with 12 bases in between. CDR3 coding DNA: TGTGCCATCAGTGAGTCTTTAGGACTCTCGAACACTGAAGCTTTCTTT. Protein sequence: CAISESLGLSNTEAFF.

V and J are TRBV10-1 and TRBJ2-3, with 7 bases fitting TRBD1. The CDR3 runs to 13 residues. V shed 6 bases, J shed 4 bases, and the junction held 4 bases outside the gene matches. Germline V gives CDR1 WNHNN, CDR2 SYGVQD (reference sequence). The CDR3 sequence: CASRRQGSDTQYF. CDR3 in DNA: TGCGCCAGCAGGCGACAGGGCTCAGATACGCAGTATTTT.

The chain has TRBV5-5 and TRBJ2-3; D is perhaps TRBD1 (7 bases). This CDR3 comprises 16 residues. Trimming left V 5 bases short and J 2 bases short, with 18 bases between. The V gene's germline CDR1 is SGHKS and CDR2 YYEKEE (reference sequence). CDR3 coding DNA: TGTGCCAGCAGTCGGACAGGAGGGGGTCTCACAGATACGCAGTATTTT. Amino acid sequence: CASSRTGGGLTDTQYF.

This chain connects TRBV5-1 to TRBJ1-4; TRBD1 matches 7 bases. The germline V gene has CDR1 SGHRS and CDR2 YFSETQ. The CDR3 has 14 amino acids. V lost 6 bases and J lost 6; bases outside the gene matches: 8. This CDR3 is CASTETGTDEKLFF. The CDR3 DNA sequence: TGCGCCAGCACCGAGACAGGGACTGATGAAAAACTGTTTTTT. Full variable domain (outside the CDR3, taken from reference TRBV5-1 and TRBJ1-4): KAGVTQTPRYLIKTRGQQVTLSCSPISGHRSVSWYQQTPGQGLQFLFEYFSETQRNKGNFPGRFSGRQFSNSRSEMNVSTLELGDSALYLCASTETGTDEKLFFGSGTQLSVL.

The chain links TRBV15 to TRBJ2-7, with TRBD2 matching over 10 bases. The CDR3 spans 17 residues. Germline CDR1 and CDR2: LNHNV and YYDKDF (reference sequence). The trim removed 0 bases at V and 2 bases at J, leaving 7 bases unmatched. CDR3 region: CATSRDQGLAGAYEQYF. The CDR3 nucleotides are TGTGCCACCAGCAGAGACCAGGGGCTAGCGGGGGCCTACGAGCAGTACTTC.